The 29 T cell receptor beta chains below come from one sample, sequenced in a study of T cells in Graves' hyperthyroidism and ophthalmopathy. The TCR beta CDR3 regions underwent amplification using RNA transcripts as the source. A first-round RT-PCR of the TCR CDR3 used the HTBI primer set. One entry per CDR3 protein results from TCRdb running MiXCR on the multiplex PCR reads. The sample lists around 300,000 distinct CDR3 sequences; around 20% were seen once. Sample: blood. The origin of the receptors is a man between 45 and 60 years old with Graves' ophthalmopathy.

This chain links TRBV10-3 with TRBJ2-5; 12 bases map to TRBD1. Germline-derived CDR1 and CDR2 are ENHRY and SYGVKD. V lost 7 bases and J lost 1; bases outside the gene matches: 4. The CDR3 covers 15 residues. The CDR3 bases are TGTGCCATCAACCCGGGACAGGGGGCCCAAGAGACCCAGTACTTC. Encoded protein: CAINPGQGAQETQYF.

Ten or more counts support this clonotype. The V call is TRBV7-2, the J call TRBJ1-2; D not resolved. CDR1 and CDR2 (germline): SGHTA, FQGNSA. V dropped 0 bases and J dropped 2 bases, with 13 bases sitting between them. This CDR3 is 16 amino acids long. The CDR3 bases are TGTGCCAGCAGCTTAGCGCTCTGGACGGTCAACTATGGCTACACCTTC. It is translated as CASSLALWTVNYGYTF.

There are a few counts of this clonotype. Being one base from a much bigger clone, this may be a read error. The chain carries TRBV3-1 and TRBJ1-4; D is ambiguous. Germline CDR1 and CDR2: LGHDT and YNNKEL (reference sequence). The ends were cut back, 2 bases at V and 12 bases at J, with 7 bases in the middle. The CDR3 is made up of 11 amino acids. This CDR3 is CASSQQRELFF. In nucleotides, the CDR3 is TGTGCCAGCAGCCAACAGCGCGAACTGTTTTTT.

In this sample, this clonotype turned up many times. The CDR3 coding sequence is TGTGCCAGCTCACCACCGACGGGAGAGACCCAGTACTTC. Amino acids: CASSPPTGETQYF. The rearrangement links TRBV18 to TRBJ2-5; D is unclear. In germline, CDR1 is KGHSH, CDR2 LQKENI. The V and J ends lost 0 bases and 4 bases respectively, with 6 bases between them. This CDR3 comprises 13 residues.

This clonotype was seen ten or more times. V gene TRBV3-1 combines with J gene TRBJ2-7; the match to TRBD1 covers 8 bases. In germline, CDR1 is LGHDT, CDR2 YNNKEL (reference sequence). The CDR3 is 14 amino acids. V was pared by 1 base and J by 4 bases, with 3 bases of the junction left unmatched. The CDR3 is CASSQGTGTYEQYF. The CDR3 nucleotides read TGTGCCAGCAGCCAAGGGACAGGGACGTACGAGCAGTACTTC.

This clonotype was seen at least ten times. For the CDR3, the DNA is TGTGCCAGCAGCTTAGCGAGGGTAGGCAATCAGCCCCAGCATTTT. Amino acids: CASSLARVGNQPQHF. The rearrangement links TRBV7-8 to TRBJ1-5, with D unclear. The V gene's germline CDR1 is SGHVS and CDR2 FQNEAQ. This CDR3 is built from 15 residues. V lost 0 bases and J lost 2, with 8 bases in between.

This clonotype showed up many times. The CDR3 DNA sequence: TGTGCCAGCAGCCCTTCCACCTGGCAGTATTTT. Protein sequence: CASSPSTWQYF. The rearrangement uses TRBV7-9 and TRBJ2-3; D is undetermined. In germline, CDR1 is SEHNR, CDR2 FQNEAQ (reference sequence). The V end was cut by 5 bases, the J end by 11 bases, with 11 bases between. The CDR3 sequence is 11 residues long.

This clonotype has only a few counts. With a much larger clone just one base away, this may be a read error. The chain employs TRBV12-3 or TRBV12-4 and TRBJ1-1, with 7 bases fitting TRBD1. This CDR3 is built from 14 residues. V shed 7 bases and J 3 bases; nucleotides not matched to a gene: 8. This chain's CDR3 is CASNPTGTDTEAFF. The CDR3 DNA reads TGTGCCAGCAACCCGACAGGGACGGACACTGAAGCTTTCTTT.

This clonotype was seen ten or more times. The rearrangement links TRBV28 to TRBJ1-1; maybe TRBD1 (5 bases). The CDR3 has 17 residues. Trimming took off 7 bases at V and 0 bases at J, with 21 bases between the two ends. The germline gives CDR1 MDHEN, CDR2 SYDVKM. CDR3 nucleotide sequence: TGTGCCAGCATTCGGGGTAGGTTGGGGGACCTGAACACTGAAGCTTTCTTT. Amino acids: CASIRGRLGDLNTEAFF.

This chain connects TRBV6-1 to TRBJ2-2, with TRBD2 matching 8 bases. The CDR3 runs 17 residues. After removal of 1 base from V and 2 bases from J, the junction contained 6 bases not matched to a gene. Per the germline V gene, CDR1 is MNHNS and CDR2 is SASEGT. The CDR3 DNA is TGTGCCAGCAGTGAAGATAGCGGGACCCCAAACACCGGGGAGCTGTTTTTT. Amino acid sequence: CASSEDSGTPNTGELFF.

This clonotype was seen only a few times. The CDR3 here is CASSQAAGTGSGPYEQYF. The CDR3 region has the DNA TGTGCCAGCAGCCAGGCTGCCGGGACAGGATCAGGGCCCTACGAGCAGTACTTC. The chain joins TRBV3-1 to TRBJ2-7, with 8 bases matching TRBD1. The germline CDR1 and CDR2 sequences are LGHDT and YNNKEL (reference sequence). The CDR3 contains 18 residues. The V segment lost 3 bases and the J segment 2 bases; nucleotides outside the gene matches: 15.

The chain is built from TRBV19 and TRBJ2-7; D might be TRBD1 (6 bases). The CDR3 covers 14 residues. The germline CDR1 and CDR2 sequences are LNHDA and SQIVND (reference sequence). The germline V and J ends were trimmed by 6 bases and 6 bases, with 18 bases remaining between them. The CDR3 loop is CASSRASQGSEQYF. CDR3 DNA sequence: TGTGCCAGTAGCCGAGCCTCTCAGGGGAGCGAGCAGTACTTC.

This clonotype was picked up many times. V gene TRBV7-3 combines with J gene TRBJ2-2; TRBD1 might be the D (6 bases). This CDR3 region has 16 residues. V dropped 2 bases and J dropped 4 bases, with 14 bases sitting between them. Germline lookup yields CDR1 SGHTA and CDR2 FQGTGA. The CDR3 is CASSLHPTRGTGELFF. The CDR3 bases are TGTGCCAGCAGCTTACACCCTACCAGGGGCACCGGGGAGCTGTTTTTT.

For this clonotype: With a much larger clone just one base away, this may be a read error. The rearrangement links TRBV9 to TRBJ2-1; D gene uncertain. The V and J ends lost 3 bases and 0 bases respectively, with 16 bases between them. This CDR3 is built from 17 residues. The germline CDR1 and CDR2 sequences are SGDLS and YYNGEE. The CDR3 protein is CASSGSPLDTSYNEQFF. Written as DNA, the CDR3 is TGTGCCAGCAGCGGAAGCCCACTTGACACCTCCTACAATGAGCAGTTCTTC.

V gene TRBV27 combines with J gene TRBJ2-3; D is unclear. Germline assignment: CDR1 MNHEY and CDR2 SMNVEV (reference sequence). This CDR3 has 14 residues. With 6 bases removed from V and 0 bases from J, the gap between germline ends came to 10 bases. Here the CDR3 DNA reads TGTGCCAGCAGGGTATCGGCTAGCACAGATACGCAGTATTTT. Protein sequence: CASRVSASTDTQYF.

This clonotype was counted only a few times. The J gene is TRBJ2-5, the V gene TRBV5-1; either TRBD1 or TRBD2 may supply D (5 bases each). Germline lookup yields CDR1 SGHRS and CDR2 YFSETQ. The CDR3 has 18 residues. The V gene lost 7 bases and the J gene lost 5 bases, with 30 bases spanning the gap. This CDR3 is CASCPLKTGAGRGETQYF. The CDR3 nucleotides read TGCGCCAGCTGCCCCCTCAAAACCGGGGCAGGGCGTGGGGAGACCCAGTACTTC.

The DNA of the CDR3 is TGTGCCAGCAGCTTGCTACAGGGCACCTACGAGCAGTACTTC. It translates to CASSLLQGTYEQYF. The chain joins TRBV7-8 to TRBJ2-7, with D possibly matching TRBD1 (6 bases). The CDR3 is 14 amino acids. Trimming removed 3 bases at V and 2 bases at J, with 11 bases between. Germline loops: CDR1 SGHVS, CDR2 FQNEAQ.

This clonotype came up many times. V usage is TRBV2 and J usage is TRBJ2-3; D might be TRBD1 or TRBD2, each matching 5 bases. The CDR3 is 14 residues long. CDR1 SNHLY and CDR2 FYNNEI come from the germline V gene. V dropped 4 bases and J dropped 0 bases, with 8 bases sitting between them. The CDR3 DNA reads TGTGCCAGCAGTGGGGGGAAAAGCACAGATACGCAGTATTTT. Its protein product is CASSGGKSTDTQYF.

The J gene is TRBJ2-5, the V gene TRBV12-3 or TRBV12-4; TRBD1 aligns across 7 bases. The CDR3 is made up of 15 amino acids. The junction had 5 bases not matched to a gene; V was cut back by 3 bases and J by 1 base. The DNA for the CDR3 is TGTGCCAGCAGTTTTGGGACAGATAGCCAAGAGACCCAGTACTTC. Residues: CASSFGTDSQETQYF.

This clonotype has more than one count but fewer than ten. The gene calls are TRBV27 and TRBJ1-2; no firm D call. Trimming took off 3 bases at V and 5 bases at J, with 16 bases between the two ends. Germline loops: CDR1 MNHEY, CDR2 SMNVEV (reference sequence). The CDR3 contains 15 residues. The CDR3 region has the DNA TGTGCCAGCAGTTTTGTAGGCGCTGGAGGTTATGGCTACACCTTC. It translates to CASSFVGAGGYGYTF.

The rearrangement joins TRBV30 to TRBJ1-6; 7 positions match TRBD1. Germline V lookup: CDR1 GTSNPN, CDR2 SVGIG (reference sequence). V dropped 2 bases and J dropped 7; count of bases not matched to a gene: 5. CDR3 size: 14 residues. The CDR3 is CAWSHGDRNSPLHF. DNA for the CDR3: TGTGCCTGGAGTCACGGGGACAGAAATTCACCCCTCCACTTT.

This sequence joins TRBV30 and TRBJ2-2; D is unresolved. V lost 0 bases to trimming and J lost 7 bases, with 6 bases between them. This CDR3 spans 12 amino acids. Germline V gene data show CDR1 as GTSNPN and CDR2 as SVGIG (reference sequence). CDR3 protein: CAWSVGGGELFF. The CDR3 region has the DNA TGTGCCTGGAGTGTCGGCGGCGGGGAGCTGTTTTTT.

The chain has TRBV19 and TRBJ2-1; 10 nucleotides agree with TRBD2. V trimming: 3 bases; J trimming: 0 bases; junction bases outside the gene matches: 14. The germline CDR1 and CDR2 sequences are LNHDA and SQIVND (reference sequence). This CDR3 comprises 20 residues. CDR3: CASSIPTSGAFPGSYNEQFF. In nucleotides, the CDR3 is TGTGCCAGTAGTATCCCAACTAGCGGGGCTTTCCCGGGCTCCTACAATGAGCAGTTCTTC.

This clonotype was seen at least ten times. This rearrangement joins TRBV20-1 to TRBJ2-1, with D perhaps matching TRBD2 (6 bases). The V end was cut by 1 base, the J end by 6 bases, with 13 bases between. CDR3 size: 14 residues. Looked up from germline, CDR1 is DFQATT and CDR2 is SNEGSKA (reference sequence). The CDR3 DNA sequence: TGCAGTGCTAGAGGGTTAGGTAGCGGCAATGAGCAGTTCTTC. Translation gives CSARGLGSGNEQFF.

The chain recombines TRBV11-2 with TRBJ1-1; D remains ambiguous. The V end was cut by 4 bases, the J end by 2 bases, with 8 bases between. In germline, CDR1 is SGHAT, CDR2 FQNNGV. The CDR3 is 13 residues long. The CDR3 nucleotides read TGTGCCAGCAGCTGGGCCGGTAACACTGAAGCTTTCTTT. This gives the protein CASSWAGNTEAFF. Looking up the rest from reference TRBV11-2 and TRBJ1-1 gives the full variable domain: EAGVAQSPRYKIIEKRQSVAFWCNPISGHATLYWYQQILGQGPKLLIQFQNNGVVDDSQLPKDRFSAERLKGVDSTLKIQPAKLEDSAVYLCASSWAGNTEAFFGQGTRLTVV.

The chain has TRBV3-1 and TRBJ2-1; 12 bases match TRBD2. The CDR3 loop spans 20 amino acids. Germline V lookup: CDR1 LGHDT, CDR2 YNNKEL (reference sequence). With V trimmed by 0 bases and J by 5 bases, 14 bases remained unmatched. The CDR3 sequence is CASSQEGGLAGISGDNEQFF. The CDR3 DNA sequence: TGTGCCAGCAGCCAAGAGGGGGGACTAGCGGGTATTTCGGGGGACAATGAGCAGTTCTTC.

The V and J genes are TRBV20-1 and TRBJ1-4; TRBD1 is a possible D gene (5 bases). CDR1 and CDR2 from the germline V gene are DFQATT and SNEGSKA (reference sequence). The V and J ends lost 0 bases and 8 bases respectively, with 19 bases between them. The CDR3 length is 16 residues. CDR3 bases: TGCAGTGCTAGAGATAAAGGGGCCCTACCCGGGGAAAAACTGTTTTTT. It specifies CSARDKGALPGEKLFF.

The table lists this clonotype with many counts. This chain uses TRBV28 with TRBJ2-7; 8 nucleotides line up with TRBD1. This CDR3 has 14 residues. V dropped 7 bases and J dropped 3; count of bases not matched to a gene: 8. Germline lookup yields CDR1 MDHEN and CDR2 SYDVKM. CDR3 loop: CASTRDRIYYEQYF. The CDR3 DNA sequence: TGTGCCAGCACCAGGGACAGGATATACTACGAGCAGTACTTC. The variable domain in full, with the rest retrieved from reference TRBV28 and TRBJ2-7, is DVKVTQSSRYLVKRTGEKVFLECVQDMDHENMFWYRQDPGLGLRLIYFSYDVKMKEKGDIPEGYSVSREKKERFSLILESASTNQTSMYLCASTRDRIYYEQYFGPGTRLTVT.

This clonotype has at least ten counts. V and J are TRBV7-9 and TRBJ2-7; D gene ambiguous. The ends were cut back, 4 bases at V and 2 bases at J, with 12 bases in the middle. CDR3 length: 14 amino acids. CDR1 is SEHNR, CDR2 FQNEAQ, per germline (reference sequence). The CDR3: CASSSIGPAYEQYF. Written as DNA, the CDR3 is TGTGCCAGCAGCTCCATCGGGCCTGCCTACGAGCAGTACTTC.